The entry below describes one TCR beta chain. Antigen specificity is unknown. Trimming stripped 0 bases from V and 4 bases from J, with 12 bases between. CDR3 length: 15 residues. CDR1 and CDR2 (germline): LGHNA, YNFKEQ. Prepared TCR beta cDNA libraries contained unique molecular identifiers. TCRdb re-analysed the PCR reads in MiXCR, keeping a single row per CDR3 protein. Among 350,000 to 450,000 distinct CDR3 sequences listed, roughly 35% were seen once. The record originates from a study of post-analysis software for immune sequencing data. Overall study results and limits: Several TRBV segments were more frequent in patients than controls; TRBV5-6, TRBV5-1 and TRBV20-1 belonged to this group.

The sequenced material came from blood. The chain combines TRBV4-2 with TRBJ1-2; D is possibly TRBD1 (5 bases). The TCR sequence derives from a girl aged 10-17 years with multiple sclerosis. The CDR3 DNA reads as TGTGCCAGCAGCCAAGAGGCGGTAGGGGTCTATGGCTACACCTTC. Translating gives CASSQEAVGVYGYTF.